The 9 T cell receptor beta chains listed next were all sequenced from one sample in a study of cytomegalovirus exposure and HLA in healthy donors (dated by TCRdb to 2016 to 2017). Library preparation employed the immunoSEQ multiplex PCR assay. For the multiplex PCR, a mixture combining 60 forward primers for TCR Vbeta segments and 13 reverse primers for TCR Jbeta segments was used. As stored in TCRdb, this immuneACCESS dataset retains in-frame rearrangements with V and J assigned. A fraction of the clones does not appear; measured against another copy, unresolved V genes explain less than half of the discrepancy, and the remainder lacks a known reason. This sample is represented by about 140,000 clones; about 82% of them were singletons. The ten largest account for more than 4% of the sample. Material for sequencing was PBMCs. The receptors originated from a woman aged 40 to 49 in good health and CMV-seropositive.

The rearrangement joins TRBV4-1 to TRBJ2-1; TRBD2 matches at 10 bases. In germline, CDR1 is MGHRA, CDR2 YSYEKL. The CDR3 runs 15 residues. V trimming: 2 bases; J trimming: 8 bases; junction bases outside the gene matches: 6. In DNA form, the CDR3 reads TGCGCCAGCAGCCAATTAGGTCTAGCGGGAGATGAGCAGTTCTTC. The encoded protein is CASSQLGLAGDEQFF.

The chain joins TRBV7-9 to TRBJ1-4; D is ambiguous. Per germline, CDR1 SEHNR and CDR2 FQNEAQ (reference sequence). The CDR3 spans 18 residues. V shed 0 bases and J shed 0 bases, with 14 bases lying between them. CDR3 protein: CASSLAINPRATNEKLFF. CDR3 bases: TGTGCCAGCAGCTTAGCGATAAACCCCCGGGCAACTAATGAAAAACTGTTTTTT.

V usage is TRBV19 and J usage is TRBJ1-2; TRBD1 might be the D (5 bases). The CDR3 sequence is 12 residues long. Per germline, CDR1 LNHDA and CDR2 SQIVND (reference sequence). V was shortened by 5 bases and J by 8 bases, with 12 bases between the two germline ends. DNA of the CDR3: TGTGCCAGTAGTTCGGGACTTGGGGGCTACACCTTC. This encodes CASSSGLGGYTF.

V is TRBV6-6 and J is TRBJ2-1; D gene unclear. The V end lost 0 bases, the J end lost 7 bases, and 10 bases lay between the germline ends. The length of the CDR3 is 14 residues. Germline CDR1 reads MNHNY; CDR2 reads SVGAGI (reference sequence). The CDR3 region has the DNA TGTGCCAGCAGTTACTCGTGGCAGGTGAATGAGCAGTTCTTC. It specifies CASSYSWQVNEQFF.

The rearrangement joins TRBV5-4 to TRBJ2-2; D not resolved. The germline V gene has CDR1 SGHNT and CDR2 YYREEE (reference sequence). This CDR3 is built from 15 residues. V was pared by 5 bases and J by 8 bases, with 19 bases between. The chain's CDR3 is CASRSTGGPRGELFF. CDR3 bases: TGTGCCAGCAGGTCTACGGGTGGCCCGAGGGGGGAGCTGTTTTTT.

The chain has TRBV9 and TRBJ2-5, with D maybe TRBD2 (6 bases). The CDR3 is made up of 14 amino acids. Germline values: CDR1 SGDLS, CDR2 YYNGEE. Deletions cut 4 bases from V and 5 bases from J, with 15 bases between. CDR3 sequence (DNA): TGTGCCAGCAGCTTATCGCCTGGGGGGGAGACCCAGTACTTC. It encodes CASSLSPGGETQYF. Looking up the rest from reference TRBV9 and TRBJ2-5 gives the full variable domain: DSGVTQTPKHLITATGQRVTLRCSPRSGDLSVYWYQQSLDQGLQFLIQYYNGEERAKGNILERFSAQQFPDLHSELNLSSLELGDSALYFCASSLSPGGETQYFGPGTRLLVL.

This rearrangement joins TRBV11-3 to TRBJ2-5, with D possibly being TRBD2 (5 bases). This CDR3 comprises 13 residues. The germline V and J ends were trimmed by 4 bases and 5 bases, with 11 bases remaining between them. Germline V lookup: CDR1 SGHNT, CDR2 YENEEA. CDR3 in DNA: TGTGCCAGCAGCTCGGAGGAGAGGGAGACCCAGTACTTC. Its translation: CASSSEERETQYF.

V gene TRBV28 combines with J gene TRBJ2-5; possibly TRBD1 for D (6 bases). The J call is uncertain, as TRBJ2-7 better fits the DNA end. The CDR3 has 13 amino acids. CDR1 MDHEN and CDR2 SYDVKM come from the germline V gene. The CDR3 protein is CASSLGGENEQYF. CDR3 bases: TGTGCCAGCAGTTTAGGGGGCGAGAACGAGCAGTACTTC.

The DNA for the CDR3 is TGTGCCAGTAACCACCTCCCAGGGGGCACGAGCAATCAGCCCCAGCATTTT. Translated, it gives CASNHLPGGTSNQPQHF. The chain uses TRBV19 and TRBJ1-5; 8 bases align to TRBD1. V was clipped by 7 bases and J by 1 base; unmatched bases: 12. This CDR3 is 17 amino acids long. Per the germline V gene, CDR1 is LNHDA and CDR2 is SQIVND (reference sequence).